These T cell receptor beta chains were read from a single sample in a study of cytomegalovirus exposure and HLA in healthy donors. Data came from immunoSEQ multiplex PCR; TCRdb stores just in-frame clones and leaves some out. The sample holds 50,000 or so clones, roughly 94% seen once. Sequenced: PBMCs. These receptor sequences come from a man between 18 and 35 years old in good health and CMV-seronegative. Each CDR3 is given with its conserved first and last residue. A D gene is named only where the DNA matches it firmly.

j_gene	d_gene	v_gene	CDR3aa	CDR3nt
TRBJ2-3	-	TRBV11-2	CASSLVLDTQYF	TGTGCCAGCAGCTTAGTTCTGGATACGCAGTATTTT
TRBJ1-2	-	TRBV27	CASSGQGSYGYTF	TGTGCCAGCAGTGGGCAGGGGTCCTATGGCTACACCTTC
TRBJ2-1	TRBD2	TRBV28	CASKGRGYNEQFF	TGTGCCAGCAAAGGGCGGGGGTACAATGAGCAGTTCTTC
TRBJ2-4	-	TRBV14	CASSQFAGENIQYF	TGTGCCAGCAGCCAATTCGCAGGGGAAAACATTCAGTACTTC
TRBJ2-3	-	TRBV19	CASSIEGGDVADTQYF	TGTGCCAGTAGTATAGAAGGAGGGGATGTCGCAGATACGCAGTATTTT
TRBJ2-2	-	TRBV2	CASRETSPGELFF	TGTGCCAGCAGGGAGACTAGTCCCGGGGAGCTGTTTTTT
TRBJ1-2	TRBD1	TRBV6-5	CASSYPREGAGYGYTF	TGTGCCAGCAGTTACCCGAGAGAGGGGGCGGGCTATGGCTACACCTTC
TRBJ2-4	TRBD2	TRBV7-8	CASTLGRTSDIQYF	TGTGCCAGCACCTTAGGGAGGACTAGCGACATTCAGTACTTC
TRBJ2-3	TRBD2	TRBV7-8	CASSPKLAGGPAGDTQYF	TGTGCCAGCAGCCCGAAACTAGCGGGAGGGCCGGCCGGAGATACGCAGTATTTT
TRBJ2-7	-	TRBV18	CASSPPGQIYEQYF	TGTGCCAGCTCACCCCCCGGACAAATCTACGAGCAGTACTTC
TRBJ2-1	-	TRBV6-5	CASSYSQGYEQFF	TGTGCCAGCAGTTACTCTCAGGGCTATGAGCAGTTCTTC
TRBJ2-1	TRBD2	TRBV29-1	CSVAPSGSMDEQFF	TGCAGCGTTGCTCCTAGCGGGAGCATGGATGAGCAGTTCTTC
TRBJ1-1	-	TRBV27	CASSPTQNTEAFF	TGTGCCAGCAGTCCCACACAGAACACTGAAGCTTTCTTT
TRBJ2-7	TRBD1	TRBV6-6	CASSYGTGGYEQYF	TGTGCCAGCAGTTACGGGACAGGGGGCTACGAGCAGTACTTC
TRBJ1-1	TRBD1	TRBV27	CASSLRTGAFTEAFF	TGTGCCAGCAGTCTACGGACAGGGGCCTTCACTGAAGCTTTCTTT
TRBJ1-2	TRBD1	TRBV9	CASSAGQGHYGYTF	TGTGCCAGCAGCGCTGGACAGGGCCACTATGGCTACACCTTC